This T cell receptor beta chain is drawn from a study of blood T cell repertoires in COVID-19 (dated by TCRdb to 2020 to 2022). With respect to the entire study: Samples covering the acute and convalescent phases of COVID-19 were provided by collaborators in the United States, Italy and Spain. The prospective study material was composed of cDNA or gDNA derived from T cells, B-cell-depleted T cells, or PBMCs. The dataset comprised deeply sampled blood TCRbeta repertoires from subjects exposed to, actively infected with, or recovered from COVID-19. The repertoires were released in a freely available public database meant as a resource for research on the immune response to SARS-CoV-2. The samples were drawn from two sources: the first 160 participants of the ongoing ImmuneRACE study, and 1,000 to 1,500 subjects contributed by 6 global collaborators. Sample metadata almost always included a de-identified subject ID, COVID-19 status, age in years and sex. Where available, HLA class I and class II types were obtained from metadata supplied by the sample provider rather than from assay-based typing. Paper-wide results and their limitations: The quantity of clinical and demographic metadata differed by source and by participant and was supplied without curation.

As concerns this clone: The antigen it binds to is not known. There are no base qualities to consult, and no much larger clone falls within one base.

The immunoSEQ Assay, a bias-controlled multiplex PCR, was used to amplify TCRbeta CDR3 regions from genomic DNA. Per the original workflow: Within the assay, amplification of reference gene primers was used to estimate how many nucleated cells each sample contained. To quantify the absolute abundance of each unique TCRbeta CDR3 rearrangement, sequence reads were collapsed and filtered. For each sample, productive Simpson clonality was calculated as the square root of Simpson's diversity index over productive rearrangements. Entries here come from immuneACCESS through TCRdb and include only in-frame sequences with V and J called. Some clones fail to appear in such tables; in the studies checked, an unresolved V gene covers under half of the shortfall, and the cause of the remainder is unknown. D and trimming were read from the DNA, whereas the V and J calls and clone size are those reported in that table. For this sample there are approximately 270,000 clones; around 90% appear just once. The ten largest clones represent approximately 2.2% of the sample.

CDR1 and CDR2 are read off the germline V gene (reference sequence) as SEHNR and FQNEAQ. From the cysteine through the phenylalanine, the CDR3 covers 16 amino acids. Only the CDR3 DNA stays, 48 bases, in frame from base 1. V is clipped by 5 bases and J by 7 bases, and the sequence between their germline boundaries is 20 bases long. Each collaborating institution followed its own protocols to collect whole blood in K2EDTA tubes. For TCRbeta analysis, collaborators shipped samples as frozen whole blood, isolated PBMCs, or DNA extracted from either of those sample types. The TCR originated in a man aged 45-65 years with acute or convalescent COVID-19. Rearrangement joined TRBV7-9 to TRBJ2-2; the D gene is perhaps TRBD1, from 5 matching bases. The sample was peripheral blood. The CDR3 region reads CASSPIRAGLDGELFF. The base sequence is TGTGCCAGCAGCCCAATAAGGGCAGGGCTTGACGGGGAGCTGTTTTTT.